This passage covers 12 T cell receptor beta chains from one sample sequenced in a study of human T cells and chemical hapten exposure. The time point here: patch test 1, 2 weeks after DPC sensitization. Treatment noted: therapeutic diphenylcyclopropenone sensitization with weekly scalp DPC. TCRdb re-called the RACE reads through MiXCR, storing one row per CDR3 protein. The table includes approximately 90,000 distinct CDR3 sequences, about 10% detected once. Source: whole blood, taken in connection with sensitization to the hapten diphenylcyclopropenone (DPC). Source of these receptors: a middle-aged man with alopecia areata. Some clones in this sample may be carry-over from other donors' samples.

This clonotype appeared a few times. V gene TRBV12-3 or TRBV12-4 combines with J gene TRBJ2-2; 16 bases match TRBD2. CDR3 size: 18 residues. The V and J ends lost 4 bases and 5 bases, in that order; junction bases with no gene match: 7. The CDR3 loop is CASSSGTSGRANTGELFF. CDR3 nucleotides: TGTGCCAGCAGTTCCGGGACTAGCGGGAGGGCAAATACCGGGGAGCTGTTTTTT.

This clonotype has only a few counts. CDR3: CSAVTGGTDTQYF. CDR3 nucleotide sequence: TGCAGTGCGGTCACAGGGGGTACAGATACGCAGTATTTT. The chain combines TRBV20-1 with TRBJ2-3; 8 bases are shared with TRBD1. With 6 bases clipped from V and 3 bases from J, the junction kept 5 bases outside the gene matches. CDR3 size: 13 residues. Germline assignment: CDR1 DFQATT and CDR2 SNEGSKA (reference sequence).

V usage is TRBV13 and J usage is TRBJ2-7; TRBD1 is a possible D gene (5 bases). V dropped 2 bases and J dropped 1 base, with 12 bases sitting between them. CDR1 is PRHDT, CDR2 FYEKMQ, per germline (reference sequence). CDR3 length: 15 amino acids. In DNA form, the CDR3 reads TGTGCCAGCAGCTTAAGGTCAGGGAAGTCCTACGAGCAGTACGTC. Its translation: CASSLRSGKSYEQYV.

This clonotype was counted between two and nine times. V usage is TRBV9 and J usage is TRBJ1-6; D is perhaps TRBD1 (5 bases). Germline V CDR1 and CDR2: SGDLS, YYNGEE. CDR3 size: 14 residues. The ends were cut back, 1 base at V and 9 bases at J, with 11 bases in the middle. CDR3 coding DNA: TGTGCCAGCAGCGTACAGGGAACTGGTTCACCCCTCCACTTT. Amino acid sequence: CASSVQGTGSPLHF.

This clonotype was counted only a few times. The genes are TRBV25-1 and TRBJ2-7; D not certain. Germline CDR1 is MGHDK and CDR2 is SYGVNS. V shed 6 bases and J shed 2 bases, with 11 bases lying between them. The CDR3 loop spans 13 amino acids. The CDR3 protein is CASRLNYPYEQYF. The CDR3 nucleotides read TGTGCCAGCAGATTGAACTACCCCTACGAGCAGTACTTC.

This clonotype was seen at least ten times. This rearrangement joins TRBV18 to TRBJ2-3, with D unclear. Germline V gene sequence: CDR1 KGHSH, CDR2 LQKENI. The CDR3 runs to 13 residues. The V end was cut by 8 bases, the J end by 0 bases, with 9 bases between. CDR3 residues: CASHAISTDTQYF. The CDR3 DNA follows: TGTGCCAGCCACGCGATTAGCACAGATACGCAGTATTTT.

V gene TRBV6-2 or TRBV6-3 combines with J gene TRBJ2-3; the D gene is possibly TRBD1 (6 bases). Trimming shortened V by 2 bases and J by 5 bases, and 14 bases separated the two germline ends. The germline gives CDR1 MNHEY, CDR2 SVGEGT. The CDR3 runs 15 residues. DNA for the CDR3: TGTGCCAGCAGTTACCACCAGGGGTTGCAAGATACGCAGTATTTT. As protein: CASSYHQGLQDTQYF.

This clonotype was detected ten times or more. The chain recombines TRBV25-1 with TRBJ1-1; tentatively, D is TRBD1 (6 bases). CDR3 size: 15 residues. The germline CDR1 and CDR2 sequences are MGHDK and SYGVNS. V was pared by 9 bases and J by 6 bases, with 23 bases between. CDR3 region: CARGGSRGVSSEAFF. CDR3 bases: TGTGCCAGGGGGGGCTCGAGGGGGGTTAGCTCTGAAGCTTTCTTT.

This clonotype has a handful of counts. The rearrangement joins TRBV29-1 to TRBJ2-4; 9 nucleotides line up with TRBD1. Germline lookup yields CDR1 SQVTM and CDR2 ANQGSEA. Trimming at V came to 6 bases and at J to 6 bases, leaving 12 bases not matched to a gene. This CDR3 comprises 15 residues. The CDR3 region has the DNA TGCAGCGTCACCGCGGGACAGGGACGGGTAAACATTCAGTACTTC. Its protein product is CSVTAGQGRVNIQYF.

The gene calls are TRBV24-1 and TRBJ1-2; D remains unclear. Germline V gene data show CDR1 as KGHDR and CDR2 as SFDVKD. This CDR3 is built from 13 residues. V was pared by 3 bases and J by 3 bases, with 7 bases between. The CDR3 nucleotides are TGTGCCACCAGTGATGTAACAGACTATGGCTACACCTTC. As protein: CATSDVTDYGYTF.

This clonotype was seen repeatedly, ten times or more. CDR3 protein: CASSPGTPRYFGDYEQYF. In DNA form, the CDR3 reads TGTGCCAGCTCTCCCGGGACTCCACGGTATTTCGGTGATTACGAGCAGTACTTC. The chain links TRBV18 to TRBJ2-7, with D maybe TRBD2 (6 bases). V lost 6 bases and J lost 4, with 28 bases in between. CDR1 is KGHSH, CDR2 LQKENI, per germline. The CDR3 runs to 18 residues.

Points on this clonotype: This could be a read error, since a much larger clone is one nucleotide away. This chain joins TRBV2 and TRBJ2-7, with TRBD2 identical over 7 bases. Germline CDR1 reads SNHLY; CDR2 reads FYNNEI. This CDR3 has 15 amino acids. CDR3 sequence: CARSESAGVAYEQYV. Here the CDR3 DNA reads TGTGCCAGAAGTGAATCTGCGGGAGTGGCCTACGAGCAGTACGTC.